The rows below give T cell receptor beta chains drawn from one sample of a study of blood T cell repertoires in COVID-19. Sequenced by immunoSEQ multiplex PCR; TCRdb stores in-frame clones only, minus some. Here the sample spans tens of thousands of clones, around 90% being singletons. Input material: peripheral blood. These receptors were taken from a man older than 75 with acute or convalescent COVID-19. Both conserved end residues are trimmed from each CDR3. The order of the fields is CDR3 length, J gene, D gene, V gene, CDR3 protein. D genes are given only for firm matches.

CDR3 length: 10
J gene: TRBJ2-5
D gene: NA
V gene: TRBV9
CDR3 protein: ASSVAEETQY

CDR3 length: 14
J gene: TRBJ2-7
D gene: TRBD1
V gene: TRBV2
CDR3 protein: ASRMTSGTGGDEQY

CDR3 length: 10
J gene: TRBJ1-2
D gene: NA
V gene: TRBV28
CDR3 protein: ASSSPGNGYT

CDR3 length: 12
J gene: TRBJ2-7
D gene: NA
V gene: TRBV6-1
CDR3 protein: ASSERGTGREQY

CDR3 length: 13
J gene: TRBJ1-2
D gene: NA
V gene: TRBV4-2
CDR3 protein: ASSQDWGRGAGYT

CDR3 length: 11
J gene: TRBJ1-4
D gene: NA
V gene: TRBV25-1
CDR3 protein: ASYGRGNEKLF

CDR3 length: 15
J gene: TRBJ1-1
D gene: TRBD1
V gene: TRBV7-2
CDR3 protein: ASSRPSQGVWDTEAF

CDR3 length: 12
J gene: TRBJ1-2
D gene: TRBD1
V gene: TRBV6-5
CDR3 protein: ASSRTGGGYGYT

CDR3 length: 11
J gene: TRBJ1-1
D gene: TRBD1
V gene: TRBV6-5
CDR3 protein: ASSWTGRTEAF

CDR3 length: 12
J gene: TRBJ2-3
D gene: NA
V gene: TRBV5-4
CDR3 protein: ASSLGSITDTQY

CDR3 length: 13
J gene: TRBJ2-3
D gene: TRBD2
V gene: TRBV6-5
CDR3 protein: ASSQIAGGTDTQY

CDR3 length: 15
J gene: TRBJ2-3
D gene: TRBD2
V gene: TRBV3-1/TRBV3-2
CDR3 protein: ASSQDLGGGSADTQY

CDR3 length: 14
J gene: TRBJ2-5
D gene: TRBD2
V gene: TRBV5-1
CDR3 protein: ASSGGPSGGQETQY

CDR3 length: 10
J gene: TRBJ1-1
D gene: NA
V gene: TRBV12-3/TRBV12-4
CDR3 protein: ASSLRQAEAF

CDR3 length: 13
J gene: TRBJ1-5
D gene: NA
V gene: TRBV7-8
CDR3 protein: ASSLDRAGNQPQH

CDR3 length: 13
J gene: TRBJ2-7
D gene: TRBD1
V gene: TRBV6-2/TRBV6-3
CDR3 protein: ASSRASWTGNEQY

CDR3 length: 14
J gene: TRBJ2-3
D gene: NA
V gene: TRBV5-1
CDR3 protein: ASSWGHPGNTDTQY

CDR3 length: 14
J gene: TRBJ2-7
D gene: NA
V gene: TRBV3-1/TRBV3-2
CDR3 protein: ASSQDPYGQPYEQY

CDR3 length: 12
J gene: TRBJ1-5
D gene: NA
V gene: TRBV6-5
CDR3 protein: ASTRTGGIEPQH

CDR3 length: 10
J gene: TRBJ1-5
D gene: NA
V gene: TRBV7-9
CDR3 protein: AKKSADQPQH

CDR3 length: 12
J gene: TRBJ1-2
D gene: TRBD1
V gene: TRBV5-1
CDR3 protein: ASSPGQGPYGYT

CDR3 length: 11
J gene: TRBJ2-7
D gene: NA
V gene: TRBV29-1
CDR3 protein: SVEGDIGYEQY

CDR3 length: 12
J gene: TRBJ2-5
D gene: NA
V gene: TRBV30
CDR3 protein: AWSVLSGGETQY

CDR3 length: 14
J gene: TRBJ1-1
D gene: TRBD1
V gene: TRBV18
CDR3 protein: ASSPGRQGTNTEAF

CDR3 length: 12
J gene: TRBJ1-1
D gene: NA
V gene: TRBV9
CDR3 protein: ASSPQITGTEAF

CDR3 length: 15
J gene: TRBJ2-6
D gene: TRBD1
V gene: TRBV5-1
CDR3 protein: ASSFRRGRTGANVLT

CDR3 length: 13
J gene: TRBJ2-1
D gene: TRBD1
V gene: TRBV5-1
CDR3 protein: ASRDRGSSYNEQF

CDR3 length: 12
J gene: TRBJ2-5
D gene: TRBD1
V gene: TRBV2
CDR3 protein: ASNPQGAGETQY

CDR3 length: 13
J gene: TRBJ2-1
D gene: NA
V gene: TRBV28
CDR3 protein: ASSPLGLLNNEQF

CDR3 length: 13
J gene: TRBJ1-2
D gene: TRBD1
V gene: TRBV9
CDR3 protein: ASSPYGTANYGYT

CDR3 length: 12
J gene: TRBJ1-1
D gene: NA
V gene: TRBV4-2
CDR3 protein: ASSRPTGNTEAF

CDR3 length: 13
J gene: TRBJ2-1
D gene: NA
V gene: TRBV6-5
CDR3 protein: ASSSGVGSYNEQF

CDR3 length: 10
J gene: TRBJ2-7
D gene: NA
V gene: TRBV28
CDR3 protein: ASSQGTYEQY

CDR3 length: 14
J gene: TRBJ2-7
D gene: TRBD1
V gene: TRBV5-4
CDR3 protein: ASSLGKWDRGYEQY

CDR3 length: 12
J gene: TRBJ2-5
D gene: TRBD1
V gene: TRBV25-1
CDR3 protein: ASSRSTGVETQY

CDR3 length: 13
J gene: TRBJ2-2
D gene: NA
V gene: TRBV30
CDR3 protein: AWKLGALNTGELF

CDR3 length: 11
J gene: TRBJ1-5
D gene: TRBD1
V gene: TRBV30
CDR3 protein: AWTAGGNQPQH

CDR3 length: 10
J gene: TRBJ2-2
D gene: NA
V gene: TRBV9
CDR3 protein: ASSLNTGELF

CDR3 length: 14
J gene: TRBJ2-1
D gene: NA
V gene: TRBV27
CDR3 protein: ASSLSLYRSYNEQF

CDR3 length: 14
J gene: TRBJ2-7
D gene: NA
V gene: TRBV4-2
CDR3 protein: ASSQGAAGSSYEQY

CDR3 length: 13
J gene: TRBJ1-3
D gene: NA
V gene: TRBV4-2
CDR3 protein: ASSQGGNSGNTIY

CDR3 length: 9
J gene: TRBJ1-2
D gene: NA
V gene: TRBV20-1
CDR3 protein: SGNSNYGYT

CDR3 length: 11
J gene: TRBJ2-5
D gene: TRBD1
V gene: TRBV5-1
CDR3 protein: ASGHRGEETQY

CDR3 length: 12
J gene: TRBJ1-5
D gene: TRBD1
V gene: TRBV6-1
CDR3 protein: ASSDRDRDQPQH

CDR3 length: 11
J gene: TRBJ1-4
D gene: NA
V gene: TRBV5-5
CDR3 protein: ASRFEANEKLF

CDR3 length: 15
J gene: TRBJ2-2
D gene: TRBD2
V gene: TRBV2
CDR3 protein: ASSPGVAGAITGELF

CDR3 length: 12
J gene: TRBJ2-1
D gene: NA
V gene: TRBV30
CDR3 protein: AWSGGLPYNEQF

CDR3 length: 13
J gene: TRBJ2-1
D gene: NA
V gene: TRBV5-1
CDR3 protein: ASSLGQGRYNEQF

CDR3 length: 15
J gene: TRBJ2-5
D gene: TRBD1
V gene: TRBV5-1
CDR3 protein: ASSLAYYRGNQETQY

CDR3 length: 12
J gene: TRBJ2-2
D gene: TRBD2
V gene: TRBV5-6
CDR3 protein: ASSWRGDTGELF

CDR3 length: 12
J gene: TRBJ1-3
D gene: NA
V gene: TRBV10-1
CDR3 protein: ASTSDLSGNTIY

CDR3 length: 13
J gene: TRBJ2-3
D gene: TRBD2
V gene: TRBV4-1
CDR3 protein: ASSQDSGLADTQY

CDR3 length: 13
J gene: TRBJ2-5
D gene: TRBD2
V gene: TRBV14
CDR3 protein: ASSPWGSGQETQY